The present entry profiles one T cell receptor (beta chain) with its context. Its antigen remains unidentified. The data derive from a study of graft-versus-host responses after intestinal transplantation. The wider study: As for transplant type, recipients had multivisceral, liver-intestinal, or isolated intestinal grafts. Broader study findings: Graft-versus-host to host-versus-graft clonal ratios in allografts were high in patients with graft-donor T cell macrochimerism. GvH clones detected in recipient marrow included some appearing first in ileum or blood. Early after transplant, HvG declines were associated with peak levels of circulating GvH clones.

The trim removed 5 bases at V and 1 base at J, leaving 11 bases unmatched. Germline V CDR1 and CDR2: GTSNPN, SVGIG (reference sequence). This CDR3 has 16 residues. Clones were read by immunoSEQ multiplex PCR, and TCRdb kept only the in-frame ones, dropping some. Of some 140,000 clones listed, around 94% are singletons. This rearrangement joins TRBV30 to TRBJ2-5; 9 nucleotides line up with TRBD2. The material sequenced was unstimulated CD4+ T cells sorted from spleen or lymph node cells, taken before intestinal transplant. The TCR originated in a human donor who received an intestinal transplant. CDR3 sequence (DNA): TGTGCCTGGTTGACTTCCAGCGGGGGGTCCCAAGAGACCCAGTACTTC. Its protein is CAWLTSSGGSQETQYF.